The 28 T cell receptor beta chains reported below all come from one sample, sequenced in a study of blood T cell repertoires in COVID-19. Sequencing used immunoSEQ multiplex PCR; TCRdb keeps in-frame clones, though not all of them. In the table there are some 200,000 clones, about 90% of which are singletons. Sequenced: PBMCs or T cells enriched from blood (not recorded which). Receptors originate from a woman aged 45-60 years in a cohort exposed to, infected with or recovered from COVID-19 (not recorded which).

A single count supports this clone. The chain carries TRBV4-3 and TRBJ1-3, with 8 bases matching TRBD1. V shed 6 bases, J shed 8 bases, and the junction held 6 bases outside the gene matches. The germline CDR1 and CDR2 sequences are LGHNA and YSLEER. There are 13 residues in the CDR3. The CDR3 DNA reads as TGCGCCAGCAGTCCCCAGGGGGCGGACACCATATATTTT. Translation gives CASSPQGADTIYF.

The chain links TRBV28 to TRBJ1-2; possibly TRBD1 for D (5 bases). Germline-derived CDR1 and CDR2 are MDHEN and SYDVKM. The V gene lost 6 bases and the J gene lost 8 bases, with 16 bases spanning the gap. This CDR3 region has 13 residues. The CDR3, as DNA: TGTGCCAGCAGCCTGACAGCCAAAAACGGCTACACCTTC. This codes for CASSLTAKNGYTF.

The chain carries TRBV6-5 and TRBJ1-4; the D gene is possibly TRBD1 (6 bases). Looked up from germline, CDR1 is MNHEY and CDR2 is SVGAGI. This CDR3 region has 15 residues. Deletions cut 1 base from V and 3 bases from J, with 9 bases between. The CDR3 nucleotides are TGTGCCAGCAGTTACTTCCAGGGGTCTAATGAAAAACTGTTTTTT. This encodes CASSYFQGSNEKLFF.

The J gene is TRBJ2-7, the V gene TRBV7-2; tentatively, D is TRBD1 (6 bases). Between the trimmed V and J ends, which lost 1 base and 0 bases, there was a span of 10 bases. Germline CDR1 and CDR2: SGHTA and FQGNSA. The CDR3 runs to 15 residues. CDR3: CASSLVGTPSYEQYF. CDR3 nucleotides: TGTGCCAGCAGCTTAGTAGGGACACCCTCCTACGAGCAGTACTTC.

The rearrangement links TRBV18 to TRBJ2-1; 16 nucleotides line up with TRBD2. After removal of 2 bases from V and 14 bases from J, the junction contained 3 bases not matched to a gene. CDR1 and CDR2 from the germline V gene are KGHSH and LQKENI. There are 14 residues in the CDR3. Written as DNA, the CDR3 is TGTGCCAGCTCACCAGGGACTAGCGGGGGGGCGAAGTTCTTC. It encodes CASSPGTSGGAKFF.

The chain couples TRBV4-3 to TRBJ1-2; D perhaps matches TRBD1 (6 bases). CDR1 is LGHNA and CDR2 is YSLEER in the germline V gene. The germline V and J ends were trimmed by 0 bases and 4 bases, with 15 bases remaining between them. The CDR3 sequence is 16 residues long. DNA for the CDR3: TGCGCCAGCAGCCAAGATTCTGGGCCGGACAGCTATGGCTACACCTTC. It codes for CASSQDSGPDSYGYTF.

This rearrangement joins TRBV27 to TRBJ1-2; D is uncertain. Trimming took 3 bases from V and 7 from J, leaving 21 bases between them. CDR1 is MNHEY, CDR2 SMNVEV, per germline (reference sequence). The CDR3 has 16 residues. The CDR3 DNA reads TGTGCCAGCAGTTTGCGTTCGATATCTGGTGTTGGTGGCTACACCTTC. It is translated as CASSLRSISGVGGYTF.

This chain connects TRBV24-1 to TRBJ1-5, with D tentatively TRBD1 (6 bases). The CDR3 length is 17 residues. Germline CDR1 KGHDR, CDR2 SFDVKD. Between the trimmed V and J ends, which lost 5 bases and 3 bases, there was a span of 19 bases. As DNA, the CDR3 is TGTGCCACCAGTGTCGCCTGGCCCACAGGGTACAATCAGCCCCAGCATTTT. It yields the protein CATSVAWPTGYNQPQHF.

The chain carries TRBV5-1 and TRBJ1-2, with 7 bases fitting TRBD1. The germline gives CDR1 SGHRS, CDR2 YFSETQ. The CDR3 consists of 16 residues. V gave up 3 bases and J gave up 4 bases; unmatched junction bases: 12. The CDR3 nucleotides are TGCGCCAGCAGCTCCCTGACAGGGCCTCTTGTCTATGGCTACACCTTC. This codes for CASSSLTGPLVYGYTF.

The V call is TRBV24-1, the J call TRBJ2-1; 9 bases are shared with TRBD1. This CDR3 contains 17 residues. Germline CDR1 is KGHDR and CDR2 is SFDVKD. After removal of 2 bases from V and 7 bases from J, the junction contained 11 bases not matched to a gene. CDR3 region: CATSDSPGTGWSNEQFF. The CDR3 nucleotides are TGTGCCACCAGTGATTCTCCCGGGACAGGGTGGTCTAATGAGCAGTTCTTC.

The CDR3 DNA sequence: TGTGCCAGCACCAGGACAGGGGCCTATGGCTACACCTTC. Translation gives CASTRTGAYGYTF. This chain links TRBV12-3 or TRBV12-4 with TRBJ1-2; 9 bases are shared with TRBD1. V dropped 7 bases and J dropped 4; count of bases not matched to a gene: 4. This CDR3 contains 13 residues.

The chain is built from TRBV2 and TRBJ2-1, with D possibly being TRBD1 (6 bases). The CDR3 sequence is 12 residues long. V lost 5 bases and J 6 bases, leaving 8 bases between the germline ends. Germline CDR1 reads SNHLY; CDR2 reads FYNNEI. The CDR3 nucleotides are TGTGCCAGCAGTAAACAGGGCAATGAGCAGTTCTTC. Residues: CASSKQGNEQFF.

The chain links TRBV29-1 to TRBJ1-1; D call uncertain. The CDR3 extends over 14 amino acids. Germline V gives CDR1 SQVTM, CDR2 ANQGSEA. Trimming took off 3 bases at V and 6 bases at J, with 17 bases between the two ends. The CDR3 here is CSVDLFTKISEAFF. The DNA for the CDR3 is TGCAGCGTTGACCTTTTTACTAAAATCTCTGAAGCTTTCTTT.

The V and J genes are TRBV11-1 and TRBJ2-3; 7 nucleotides match TRBD1. Germline CDR1 reads SGHAT; CDR2 reads FQDESV (reference sequence). The CDR3 loop spans 15 amino acids. The V gene end was trimmed by 4 bases and the J gene end by 4 bases; junction bases not matched to a gene: 8. CDR3 region: CASSYSTGLSDTQYF. The DNA for the CDR3 is TGTGCCAGCAGCTATTCGACAGGGTTGTCAGATACGCAGTATTTT.

CDR3 region: CASSPRQGTNEKLFF. The CDR3 DNA follows: TGTGCCAGCTCACCACGTCAGGGAACTAATGAAAAACTGTTTTTT. The J gene is TRBJ1-4, the V gene TRBV18, with D possibly being TRBD1 (5 bases). This CDR3 contains 15 residues. Germline V lookup: CDR1 KGHSH, CDR2 LQKENI. The V end lost 1 base, the J end lost 1 base, and 7 bases lay between the germline ends.

The chain recombines TRBV3-1 (or the pseudogene TRBV3-2) with TRBJ1-4; D remains unclear. The CDR3 runs 15 residues. Trimming shortened V by 2 bases and J by 4 bases, and 11 bases separated the two germline ends. Per the germline V gene, CDR1 is LGHDT and CDR2 is YNNKEL (reference sequence). The CDR3 loop reads CASSQFGQNNEKLFF. CDR3 bases: TGTGCCAGCAGCCAATTTGGTCAGAATAATGAAAAACTGTTTTTT.

This sequence joins TRBV5-1 and TRBJ1-3, with TRBD1 matching over 7 bases. The V gene's germline CDR1 is SGHRS and CDR2 YFSETQ. This CDR3 has 14 residues. V shed 2 bases and J 7 bases; nucleotides not matched to a gene: 6. CDR3 loop: CASSFGQDWNTIYF. The CDR3 nucleotides read TGCGCCAGCAGCTTTGGACAGGACTGGAACACCATATATTTT. Supplemented by reference TRBV5-1 and TRBJ1-3, the full variable domain reads KAGVTQTPRYLIKTRGQQVTLSCSPISGHRSVSWYQQTPGQGLQFLFEYFSETQRNKGNFPGRFSGRQFSNSRSEMNVSTLELGDSALYLCASSFGQDWNTIYFGEGSWLTVV.

J is TRBJ2-1 and V is TRBV27, with TRBD2 matching over 9 bases. This CDR3 has 14 amino acids. The V gene end was trimmed by 6 bases and the J gene end by 9 bases; junction bases not matched to a gene: 9. Germline V gives CDR1 MNHEY, CDR2 SMNVEV (reference sequence). CDR3 in DNA: TGTGCCAGCAGGACTAGCGGATCTGGGGGTGAGCAGTTCTTC. This translates into CASRTSGSGGEQFF.

This clone was detected only once. The chain combines TRBV18 with TRBJ2-7, with TRBD1 matching 10 bases. Germline V CDR1 and CDR2: KGHSH, LQKENI. The CDR3 runs 18 residues. Germline trimming cut 4 bases from V and 3 bases from J; bases unmatched to any gene: 15. The CDR3 DNA reads as TGTGCCAGCTCACGTGAGAGAGACAGGGGGCCTCACTACTACGAGCAGTACTTC. Its protein product is CASSRERDRGPHYYEQYF. Combining the CDR3 with reference TRBV18 and TRBJ2-7 gives the whole variable domain NAGVMQNPRHLVRRRGQEARLRCSPMKGHSHVYWYRQLPEEGLKFMVYLQKENIIDESGMPKERFSAEFPKEGPSILRIQQVVRGDSAAYFCASSRERDRGPHYYEQYFGPGTRLTVT.

The chain uses TRBV6-5 and TRBJ1-1; no reliable D call. This CDR3 is 13 amino acids long. V dropped 7 bases and J dropped 4 bases, with 13 bases sitting between them. Germline V CDR1 and CDR2: MNHEY, SVGAGI. As DNA, the CDR3 is TGTGCCAGCACCCCTTACGGGTCCACTGAAGCTTTCTTT. Protein: CASTPYGSTEAFF.

A word on this clone: The junction departs from the called germline gene at one end, perhaps through a read error. The same CDR3 is also encoded by other DNA sequences in this sample. CDR3 residues: CASSLVHRNNEQFF. The CDR3 coding sequence is TGTGCTAGCAGCTTAGTGCACAGAAACAATGAGCAGTTCTTC. The V and J genes are TRBV7-2 and TRBJ2-1; D is undetermined. The CDR3 covers 14 residues. The germline V gene has CDR1 SGHTA and CDR2 FQGNSA.

This sequence joins TRBV20-1 and TRBJ1-6; D is uncertain. The CDR3 is 11 amino acids. CDR1 and CDR2 from the germline V gene are DFQATT and SNEGSKA (reference sequence). CDR3 sequence (DNA): TGCGCAGGCTCCTATAATTCACCCCTCCACTTT. Amino acid sequence: CAGSYNSPLHF.

This clone was detected a few times. The V gene is TRBV2, the J gene TRBJ2-7, with no clear D. CDR1 and CDR2 from the germline V gene are SNHLY and FYNNEI. Trimming shortened V by 4 bases and J by 3 bases, and 10 bases separated the two germline ends. CDR3 length: 13 residues. CDR3 protein: CASSVLQNYEQYF. CDR3 nucleotides: TGTGCCAGCAGTGTGCTACAGAACTACGAGCAGTACTTC.

The rearrangement uses TRBV5-6 and TRBJ1-2; D unclear. Trimming cost V 2 bases and J 7 bases, with 12 bases left between them. This CDR3 spans 13 amino acids. Per germline, CDR1 SGHDT and CDR2 YYEEEE. CDR3: CASSFSRRPGYTF. For the CDR3, the DNA is TGTGCCAGCAGCTTTTCTCGGCGGCCTGGCTACACCTTC.

The rearrangement uses TRBV5-8 and TRBJ2-3; the D is unclear. CDR3 length: 16 residues. Germline V gene data show CDR1 as SGHTS and CDR2 as YDEGEE. With 0 bases removed from V and 1 base from J, the gap between germline ends came to 12 bases. This chain's CDR3 is CASSLAGRTGTDTQYF. The CDR3 region has the DNA TGTGCCAGCAGCTTGGCGGGTCGCACTGGCACAGATACGCAGTATTTT. Together with reference TRBV5-8 and TRBJ2-3, the CDR3 gives the full variable domain: EAGVTQSPTHLIKTRGQQATLRCSPISGHTSVYWYQQALGLGLQFLLWYDEGEERNRGNFPPRFSGRQFPNYSSELNVNALELEDSALYLCASSLAGRTGTDTQYFGPGTRLTVL.

This chain uses TRBV18 with TRBJ2-6, with D tentatively TRBD1 (7 bases). Looked up from germline, CDR1 is KGHSH and CDR2 is LQKENI. The CDR3 is 19 amino acids. Trimming cost V 1 base and J 3 bases, with 19 bases left between them. The CDR3 spells CASSPLGPQGGSGANVLTF. The CDR3 DNA follows: TGTGCCAGCTCACCACTCGGCCCCCAGGGGGGTAGTGGGGCCAACGTCCTGACTTTC.

The sample holds one count of this clone. CDR3 loop: CASSPLSQGGELFF. CDR3 nucleotide sequence: TGTGCCAGCAGCCCCCTTTCCCAGGGCGGGGAGCTGTTTTTT. The chain links TRBV5-4 to TRBJ2-2; a possible D gene is TRBD1 (5 bases). Between the trimmed V and J ends, which lost 4 bases and 7 bases, there was a span of 14 bases. The CDR3 length is 14 residues. Germline CDR1 is SGHNT and CDR2 is YYREEE (reference sequence).

The chain employs TRBV15 and TRBJ2-7; maybe TRBD1 (6 bases). V lost 5 bases and J lost 6, with 14 bases in between. In germline, CDR1 is LNHNV, CDR2 YYDKDF (reference sequence). This CDR3 comprises 13 residues. The CDR3 DNA follows: TGTGCCACCAGCGGATTCTACAGGGCCGAGCAGTACTTC. This sequence encodes CATSGFYRAEQYF.